Presented here are 32 T cell receptor beta chains from one specimen sequenced in a study of metastatic and nonmetastatic thyroid tumors (dated by TCRdb to 2020 to 2022). Libraries were constructed by PCR. Sequencing instrument: Illumina HiSeq 4000. TCRdb reanalyzed the raw reads on its own, using fastp at Q25 for trimming and MiXCR for clone calling, and kept in-frame beta chains. Across this sample there are over 8,500 clones, with more than 25% seen only once. Roughly 9.2% of the sample lies in the top ten. No patient had received any treatment before thyroid surgery. The sequenced sample consisted of tumor tissue. The receptor set was obtained from a female donor with papillary thyroid cancer or a benign thyroid nodule (not recorded which). Some clones in this sample may be carry-over from other donors' samples.

By share, this clone ranks as medium-sized (0.01 to 0.1%). J is TRBJ2-2 and V is TRBV2; TRBD1 or TRBD2 may be the D gene (5 bases each). V was shortened by 1 base and J by 5 bases, with 11 bases between the two germline ends. The CDR3 is 15 residues long. Germline values: CDR1 SNHLY, CDR2 FYNNEI. CDR3 sequence: CASSEVRGGTGELFF. CDR3 bases: TGTGCCAGCAGTGAAGTCCGGGGCGGGACCGGGGAGCTGTTTTTT. Full variable domain (rest looked up from reference TRBV2 and TRBJ2-2): EPEVTQTPSHQVTQMGQEVILRCVPISNHLYFYWYRQILGQKVEFLVSFYNNEISEKSEIFDDQFSVERPDGSNFTLKIRSTKLEDSAMYFCASSEVRGGTGELFFGEGSRLTVL.

In its sample, this clone is medium-sized. The chain joins TRBV19 to TRBJ2-1, with 12 bases aligning to TRBD2. J lost 9 bases, V lost 3 bases, and 6 bases had no gene match. This CDR3 is 15 amino acids long. Looked up from germline, CDR1 is LNHDA and CDR2 is SQIVND (reference sequence). This CDR3 is CASSMTSGSLSEQFF. DNA of the CDR3: TGTGCCAGTAGTATGACTAGCGGGAGTCTGAGTGAGCAGTTCTTC.

This chain joins TRBV24-1 and TRBJ1-2; TRBD1 might be the D (5 bases). This CDR3 comprises 13 residues. Germline loops: CDR1 KGHDR, CDR2 SFDVKD. Trimming removed 3 bases from V and 7 bases from J, with 11 bases in between. The CDR3 DNA follows: TGTGCCACCAGTGATGGGACCGGGAGTGGCTACACCTTC. This codes for CATSDGTGSGYTF.

This clone was detected only a few times. The chain uses TRBV24-1 and TRBJ2-7; D may be TRBD1 or TRBD2 (5 bases each). Germline lookup yields CDR1 KGHDR and CDR2 SFDVKD. This CDR3 spans 13 amino acids. The V and J ends lost 4 bases and 5 bases respectively, with 11 bases between them. The CDR3 DNA sequence: TGTGCCACCAGTGACGAGGGGAACGACGAGCAGTACTTC. Translation gives CATSDEGNDEQYF.

V and J are TRBV6-1 and TRBJ2-2, with 10 bases identical to TRBD1. The CDR3 spans 15 residues. The germline V gene encodes CDR1 MNHNS and CDR2 SASEGT. The junction had 5 bases not matched to a gene; V was cut back by 7 bases and J by 3 bases. In DNA form, the CDR3 reads TGTGCCAGCACCTCGGGACAGGGGTACACCGGGGAGCTGTTTTTT. The encoded protein is CASTSGQGYTGELFF.

This clone has ten or more counts. This could be a read error, since a much larger clone is one nucleotide away. The gene calls are TRBV2 and TRBJ2-6; 7 bases fit TRBD2. The ends lost 3 bases at V and 4 bases at J; junction bases unmatched: 3. This CDR3 has 15 residues. Germline V gene data show CDR1 as SNHLY and CDR2 as FYNNEI. The CDR3 region is CASSEGGLGANVLTF. In DNA, the CDR3 is TGTGCCAGCAGTGAGGGAGGGCTAGGGGCCAACGTCCTGACTTTC.

The rearrangement links TRBV30 to TRBJ2-7, with D perhaps given as TRBD1 or TRBD2 (5 bases each). The CDR3 is made up of 16 amino acids. V dropped 2 bases and J dropped 0 bases, with 17 bases sitting between them. Per the germline V gene, CDR1 is GTSNPN and CDR2 is SVGIG (reference sequence). This CDR3 reads CAWSPPPGTASYEQYF. CDR3 sequence (DNA): TGTGCCTGGAGTCCCCCCCCCGGGACGGCCTCCTACGAGCAGTACTTC.

This clone came up a few times. The chain is built from TRBV20-1 and TRBJ2-1; 13 positions match TRBD2. Per germline, CDR1 DFQATT and CDR2 SNEGSKA (reference sequence). V was pared by 6 bases and J by 6 bases, with 11 bases of the junction left unmatched. This CDR3 spans 16 amino acids. The CDR3 bases are TGCAGTGCCACGGCTGCGGGACTAGCGGGAATCAATGAGCAGTTCTTC. This translates into CSATAAGLAGINEQFF.

Relative to its sample, this clone is medium-sized. The junction departs from the called germline gene at one end, perhaps through a read error. This rearrangement joins TRBV7-7 to TRBJ2-1; maybe TRBD2 (5 bases). The germline V gene has CDR1 SSHAT and CDR2 FNYEAQ (reference sequence). This CDR3 contains 14 residues. The DNA for the CDR3 is TGTGCTAGCAGCGATAATTATAAAACTAGTCCGGTAGTCTTC. It encodes CASSDNYKTSPVVF.

This clone was counted a few times. The chain links TRBV6-1 to TRBJ1-2; no definite D call. The CDR3 consists of 11 residues. Per the germline V gene, CDR1 is MNHNS and CDR2 is SASEGT. Between the trimmed V and J ends, which lost 0 bases and 8 bases, there was a span of 4 bases. The CDR3 DNA sequence: TGTGCCAGCAGTGAAGCGCGAGGCTACACCTTC. This sequence encodes CASSEARGYTF.

The chain recombines TRBV18 with TRBJ2-6, with 10 bases identical to TRBD2. The CDR3 extends over 17 amino acids. V was clipped by 4 bases and J by 0 bases; unmatched bases: 3. CDR1 and CDR2 (germline): KGHSH, LQKENI. CDR3 coding DNA: TGTGCCAGCTCACGAGGACTAGCGGCCTCTGGGGCCAACGTCCTGACTTTC. Protein: CASSRGLAASGANVLTF.

This sequence joins TRBV7-2 and TRBJ2-1; D remains ambiguous. Germline assignment: CDR1 SGHTA and CDR2 FQGNSA. V lost 2 bases, J lost 5 bases, and 7 bases lay in between. This CDR3 comprises 13 residues. The CDR3: CASSLYSNNEQFF. In nucleotides, the CDR3 is TGTGCCAGCAGCTTATACTCAAACAATGAGCAGTTCTTC.

The table lists this clone with a few counts. The V and J genes are TRBV12-3 or TRBV12-4 and TRBJ2-3; 7 nucleotides agree with TRBD1. J gave up 5 bases and V 2 bases, and 7 bases lay outside the gene matches. The CDR3 is 15 residues long. The CDR3 region has the DNA TGTGCCAGCAGTTTAAGAAGGGGGCGAGGAGATACGCAGTATTTT. Its translation: CASSLRRGRGDTQYF.

The chain uses TRBV27 and TRBJ2-7, with no clear D. The CDR3 extends over 14 amino acids. Trimming cost V 7 bases and J 1 base, with 14 bases left between them. The V gene's germline CDR1 is MNHEY and CDR2 SMNVEV (reference sequence). Here the CDR3 reads CASIMELISYEQYF. CDR3 nucleotides: TGTGCCAGCATCATGGAATTGATATCCTACGAGCAGTACTTC.

The chain carries TRBV19 and TRBJ1-5; maybe TRBD1 (5 bases). Germline loops: CDR1 LNHDA, CDR2 SQIVND (reference sequence). This CDR3 has 12 residues. V lost 6 bases and J 11 bases, leaving 14 bases between the germline ends. The CDR3 DNA reads TGTGCCAGTAGGGGGCTTCAGCAAGCCCAGCATTTT. Residues: CASRGLQQAQHF.

J is TRBJ1-1 and V is TRBV28, with D perhaps TRBD1 (5 bases). This CDR3 region has 14 residues. V shed 6 bases and J shed 4 bases, with 15 bases lying between them. Germline V gene lookup returns CDR1 MDHEN and CDR2 SYDVKM. Written as DNA, the CDR3 is TGTGCCAGCAGCGTCCGTGGGGGGAGCACTGAAGCTTTCTTT. Translating gives CASSVRGGSTEAFF.

V usage is TRBV10-1 and J usage is TRBJ2-1; TRBD2 aligns across 10 bases. From germline, CDR1 is WNHNN and CDR2 SYGVQD (reference sequence). With 0 bases clipped from V and 7 bases from J, the junction kept 3 bases outside the gene matches. This CDR3 has 15 residues. The CDR3 coding sequence is TGCGCCAGCAGTGAGTCGGCTAGCGGGAGTAATGAGCAGTTCTTC. Amino acid sequence: CASSESASGSNEQFF.

This clone has just a few counts. The junction shows a germline mismatch at one end, possibly a read error. The chain uses TRBV12-3 or TRBV12-4 and TRBJ2-1; 10 nucleotides line up with TRBD2. The CDR3 has 15 amino acids. This CDR3 reads CASSLSGRAWDDQFF. As DNA, the CDR3 is TGTGCCAGCAGTTTAAGCGGGAGGGCCTGGGATGATCAGTTCTTC.

The chain links TRBV20-1 to TRBJ1-4, with D tentatively TRBD1 (6 bases). The CDR3 runs to 14 residues. Germline assignment: CDR1 DFQATT and CDR2 SNEGSKA (reference sequence). V was shortened by 1 base and J by 7 bases, with 13 bases between the two germline ends. The CDR3 reads CSARGPGAGEKLFF. CDR3 bases: TGCAGTGCTAGAGGTCCAGGGGCGGGTGAAAAACTGTTTTTT.

The genes are TRBV12-3 or TRBV12-4 and TRBJ2-2, with TRBD2 matching over 11 bases. CDR3 length equals 15 residues. Unmatched junction bases numbered 6, after V lost 6 bases and J lost 6 bases. CDR3 protein: CASSHVAGGAGELFF. CDR3 coding DNA: TGTGCCAGCAGCCATGTAGCGGGAGGGGCCGGGGAGCTGTTTTTT.

The V and J genes are TRBV11-2 and TRBJ1-6; the D is unclear. Germline loops: CDR1 SGHAT, CDR2 FQNNGV. The CDR3 sequence is 15 residues long. V was clipped by 2 bases and J by 8 bases, with 13 bases between them. CDR3 in DNA: TGTGCCAGCAGCTTACGAGGCCCCCCGCATTCACCCCTCCACTTT. The encoded protein is CASSLRGPPHSPLHF.

Relative to its sample, this clone is medium-sized (0.01 to 0.1%). The chain is built from TRBV28 and TRBJ2-5, with TRBD2 matching over 16 bases. The CDR3 has 18 amino acids. V lost 5 bases to trimming and J lost 5 bases; unmatched junction nucleotides: 11. Germline V lookup: CDR1 MDHEN, CDR2 SYDVKM. The CDR3 spells CASSPGTSGRARKETQYF. The DNA of the CDR3 is TGTGCCAGCAGTCCAGGGACTAGCGGGAGGGCCCGGAAGGAGACCCAGTACTTC.

The chain recombines TRBV5-6 with TRBJ2-3, with 10 nucleotides matching TRBD2. The V and J ends lost 0 bases and 5 bases, in that order; junction bases with no gene match: 6. Germline V gene sequence: CDR1 SGHDT, CDR2 YYEEEE. This CDR3 region has 16 residues. In DNA, the CDR3 is TGTGCCAGCAGCTTGGATCTAGCGGGAGAGATAGATACGCAGTATTTT. Its protein product is CASSLDLAGEIDTQYF.

On this clone: At one end the junction does not follow the germline gene, possibly because of a read error. The genes are TRBV28 and TRBJ2-7; D not certain. From germline, CDR1 is MDHEN and CDR2 SYDVKM. This CDR3 has 13 residues. In DNA, the CDR3 is TGTGCCAGCAGTCCACTCTGGACGGTCACCCCAATCTTC. This sequence encodes CASSPLWTVTPIF. The variable domain in full, with the rest retrieved from reference TRBV28 and TRBJ2-7, is DVKVTQSSRYLVKRTGEKVFLECVQDMDHENMFWYRQDPGLGLRLIYFSYDVKMKEKGDIPEGYSVSREKKERFSLILESASTNQTSMYLCASSPLWTVTPIFGPGTRLTVT.

The V and J genes are TRBV28 and TRBJ2-7, with TRBD2 identical over 8 bases. The J segment lost 2 bases and the V segment lost 4 bases, leaving 7 bases of the junction unmatched. Germline V lookup: CDR1 MDHEN, CDR2 SYDVKM. This CDR3 spans 15 amino acids. The CDR3 sequence: CASSSSGGVTYEQYF. DNA of the CDR3: TGTGCCAGCAGTTCCTCGGGGGGGGTTACCTACGAGCAGTACTTC.

This clone is classed as medium-sized (0.01 to 0.1%). The chain couples TRBV2 to TRBJ2-5; D possibly corresponds to TRBD1 (7 bases). The V end lost 7 bases, the J end lost 0 bases, and 21 bases lay between the germline ends. The germline V gene has CDR1 SNHLY and CDR2 FYNNEI. The CDR3 runs to 17 residues. The CDR3 reads CASKKVGGTVDQETQYF. The CDR3 DNA sequence: TGTGCCAGCAAGAAAGTAGGAGGGACAGTAGACCAAGAGACCCAGTACTTC.

This chain joins TRBV18 and TRBJ1-2; 9 bases match TRBD1. The V and J ends lost 3 bases and 4 bases, in that order; junction bases with no gene match: 6. Germline CDR1 and CDR2: KGHSH and LQKENI. CDR3 length: 15 residues. This chain's CDR3 is CASSPGTGNTYGYTF. The DNA of the CDR3 is TGTGCCAGCTCACCCGGGACAGGGAATACCTATGGCTACACCTTC.

This clone was seen many times. Other DNA sequences in this sample translate to the same CDR3. The gene calls are TRBV20-1 and TRBJ2-1; no reliable D call. The length of the CDR3 is 14 residues. Trimming removed 0 bases at V and 5 bases at J, with 11 bases between. Germline CDR1 reads DFQATT; CDR2 reads SNEGSKA (reference sequence). The CDR3: CSARDPNRHNEQFF. The CDR3 DNA reads TGCAGTGCTAGAGATCCTAACAGACACAATGAGCAGTTCTTC.

This rearrangement joins TRBV6-1 to TRBJ2-1, with D possibly being TRBD1 (6 bases). V was clipped by 4 bases and J by 6 bases, with 19 bases between them. The CDR3 is made up of 16 amino acids. CDR1 and CDR2 (germline): MNHNS, SASEGT. DNA of the CDR3: TGTGCCAGCAGTGGGGCAGGACAGTACCTCCGCAATGAGCAGTTCTTC. The encoded protein is CASSGAGQYLRNEQFF.

This clone was picked up many times. This chain links TRBV9 with TRBJ2-3, with D possibly matching TRBD2 (5 bases). Trimming removed 4 bases at V and 10 bases at J, with 22 bases between. Germline V CDR1 and CDR2: SGDLS, YYNGEE. This CDR3 has 15 residues. CDR3 DNA: TGTGCCAGCAGCCCAGAGGGAGTCCGCACTGGGGCGCAGTATTTT. Translated, it gives CASSPEGVRTGAQYF.

The CDR3 sequence: CAWSPDSYEQYF. CDR3 in DNA: TGTGCCTGGAGTCCAGATTCCTACGAGCAGTACTTC. The V and J genes are TRBV30 and TRBJ2-7; D call uncertain. This CDR3 has 12 amino acids. Trimming pared 2 bases from V and 1 base from J, leaving 6 bases between. Germline V lookup: CDR1 GTSNPN, CDR2 SVGIG (reference sequence). The full variable domain, its missing parts supplied by reference TRBV30 and TRBJ2-7, is SQTIHQWPATLVQPVGSPLSLECTVEGTSNPNLYWYRQAAGRGLQLLFYSVGIGQISSEVPQNLSASRPQDRQFILSSKKLLLSDSGFYLCAWSPDSYEQYFGPGTRLTVT.

The genes are TRBV5-1 and TRBJ2-7; 7 nucleotides match TRBD2. With 1 base clipped from V and 4 bases from J, the junction kept 8 bases outside the gene matches. Germline CDR1 SGHRS, CDR2 YFSETQ. The CDR3 totals 15 residues. DNA of the CDR3: TGCGCCAGCAGCTTGATGACGGGAGGTGGATACGAGCAGTACTTC. This gives the protein CASSLMTGGGYEQYF.